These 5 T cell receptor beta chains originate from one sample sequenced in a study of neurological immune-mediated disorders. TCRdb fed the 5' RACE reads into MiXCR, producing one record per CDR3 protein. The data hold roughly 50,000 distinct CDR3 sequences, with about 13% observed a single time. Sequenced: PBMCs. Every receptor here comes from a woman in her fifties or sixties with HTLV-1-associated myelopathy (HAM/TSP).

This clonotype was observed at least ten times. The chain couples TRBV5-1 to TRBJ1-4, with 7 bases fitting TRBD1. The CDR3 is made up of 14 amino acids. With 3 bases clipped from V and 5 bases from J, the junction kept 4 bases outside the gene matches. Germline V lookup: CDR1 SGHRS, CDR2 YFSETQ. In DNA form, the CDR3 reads TGCGCCAGCAGCTCAAGACAGGGAAATGAAAAACTGTTTTTT. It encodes CASSSRQGNEKLFF.

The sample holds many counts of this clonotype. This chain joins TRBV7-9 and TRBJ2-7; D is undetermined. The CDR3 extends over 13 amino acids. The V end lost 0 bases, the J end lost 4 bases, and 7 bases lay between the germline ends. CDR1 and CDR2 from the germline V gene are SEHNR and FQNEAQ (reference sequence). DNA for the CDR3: TGTGCCAGCAGCTTAGCAACCGGTTACGAGCAGTACTTC. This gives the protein CASSLATGYEQYF. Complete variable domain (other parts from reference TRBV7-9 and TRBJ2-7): DTGVSQNPRHKITKRGQNVTFRCDPISEHNRLYWYRQTLGQGPEFLTYFQNEAQLEKSRLLSDRFSAERPKGSFSTLEIQRTEQGDSAMYLCASSLATGYEQYFGPGTRLTVT.

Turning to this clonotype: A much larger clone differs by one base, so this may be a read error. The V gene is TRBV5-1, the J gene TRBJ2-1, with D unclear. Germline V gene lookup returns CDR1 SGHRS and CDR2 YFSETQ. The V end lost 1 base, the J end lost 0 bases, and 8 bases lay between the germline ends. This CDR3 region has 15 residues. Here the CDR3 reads CASSLYPDSYNEQFF. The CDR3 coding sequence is TGCGCCAGCAGCTTGTACCCCGACTCCTACAATGAGCAGTTCTTC.

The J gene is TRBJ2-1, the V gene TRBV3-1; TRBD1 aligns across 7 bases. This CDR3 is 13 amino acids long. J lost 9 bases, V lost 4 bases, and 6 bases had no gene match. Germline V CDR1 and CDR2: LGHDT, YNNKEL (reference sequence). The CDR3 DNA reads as TGTGCCAGCAGCCTCAGGGGGAGTCCTGAGCAGTTCTTC. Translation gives CASSLRGSPEQFF.

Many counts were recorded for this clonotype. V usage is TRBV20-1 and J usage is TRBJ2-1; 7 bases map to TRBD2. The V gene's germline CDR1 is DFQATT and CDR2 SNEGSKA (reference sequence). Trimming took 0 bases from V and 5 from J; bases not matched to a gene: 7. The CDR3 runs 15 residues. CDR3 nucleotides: TGCAGTGCTAGAGAGGCCGGGAGGCGGGACAATGAGCAGTTCTTC. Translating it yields CSAREAGRRDNEQFF.